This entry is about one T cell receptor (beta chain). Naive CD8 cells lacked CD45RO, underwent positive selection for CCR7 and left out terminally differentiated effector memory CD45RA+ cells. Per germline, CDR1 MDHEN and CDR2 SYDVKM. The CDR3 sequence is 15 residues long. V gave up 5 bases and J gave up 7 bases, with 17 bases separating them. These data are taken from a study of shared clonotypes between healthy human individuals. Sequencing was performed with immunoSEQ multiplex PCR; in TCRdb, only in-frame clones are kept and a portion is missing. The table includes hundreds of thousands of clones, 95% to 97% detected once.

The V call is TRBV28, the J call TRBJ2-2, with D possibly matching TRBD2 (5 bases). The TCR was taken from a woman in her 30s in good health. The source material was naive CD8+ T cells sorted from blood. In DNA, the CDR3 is TGTGCCAGCAGTCCGATAGGACTCAGTGACGGGGAGCTGTTTTTT. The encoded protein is CASSPIGLSDGELFF.